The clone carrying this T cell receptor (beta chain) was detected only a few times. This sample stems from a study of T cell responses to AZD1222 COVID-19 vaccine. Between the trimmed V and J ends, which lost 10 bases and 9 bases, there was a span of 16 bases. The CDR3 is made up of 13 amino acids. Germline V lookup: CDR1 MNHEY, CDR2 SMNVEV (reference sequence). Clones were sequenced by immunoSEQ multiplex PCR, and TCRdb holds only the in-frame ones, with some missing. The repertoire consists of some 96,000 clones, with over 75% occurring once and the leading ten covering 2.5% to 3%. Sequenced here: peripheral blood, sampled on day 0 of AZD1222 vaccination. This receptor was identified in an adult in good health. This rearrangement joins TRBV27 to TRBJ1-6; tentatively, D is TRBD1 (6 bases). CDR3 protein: CATAQGFGSPLHF. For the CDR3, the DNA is TGTGCCACCGCACAGGGTTTTGGTTCACCCCTCCACTTT.